This TCR beta chain was captured in a study of blood T cell repertoires in COVID-19. Study information: Whether acute or convalescent, the COVID-19 samples came from the United States, Italy and Spain. In each case, the material was cDNA or gDNA derived from T cells, B-cell-depleted T cells, or PBMCs.

In the study's own analysis: Quantification of nucleated cells was approximated via reference gene primer amplification. Profiled with immunoSEQ multiplex PCR; TCRdb holds only in-frame clones, not every one. The V and J calls and clone size come from that table; D and trimming were worked out from the DNA. Here the sample spans 150,000 or so clones, about nine tenths being singletons. Sequenced: peripheral blood. This clonotype was sampled from an elderly man with acute or convalescent COVID-19.

DNA of the CDR3: TGTGCCAGCAGTTACTCCAGGGGCAGAAACACCATATATTTT. It specifies CASSYSRGRNTIYF. The gene calls are TRBV6-5 and TRBJ1-3, with D maybe TRBD1 (6 bases). CDR1 and CDR2 from the germline V gene are MNHEY and SVGAGI. V lost 0 bases, J lost 5 bases, and 8 bases lay in between. This CDR3 has 14 residues.